This T cell receptor (beta chain) was captured by sequencing in a study of shared clonotypes between healthy human individuals. Study observations and caveats: Sampling covered blood only; tissue repertoires likely differ. Naive CD4 clonotypes were shared across several donors at about 5.3%.

The method was immunoSEQ multiplex PCR; TCRdb's version includes in-frame clones alone and lacks a portion of them. Of more than 2,000,000 clones in the sample, roughly nine tenths were seen once. In regard to this clone: Its antigen is not identified.

The V gene's germline CDR1 is MNHNS and CDR2 SASEGT. The CDR3 has 15 amino acids. Trimming took off 5 bases at V and 1 base at J, with 13 bases between the two ends. Specimen: naive CD4+ T cells sorted from blood. Noted subset: CD45RA+ positively selected. The TCR comes from a young man in good health. This chain connects TRBV6-1 to TRBJ2-3; TRBD1 might be the D (6 bases). CDR3 loop: CASSTPGTRTDTQYF. CDR3 DNA: TGTGCCAGCAGTACGCCCGGGACACGCACAGATACGCAGTATTTT.